Given below is one T cell receptor (beta chain) in context. Sequencing was performed with immunoSEQ multiplex PCR; in TCRdb, only in-frame clones are kept and a portion is missing. The table records about 480,000 clones, roughly nine tenths of them present only once. These data belong to a study of blood T cell repertoires in COVID-19. Sequencing input: peripheral blood. The TCR comes from a woman in her 50s with COVID-19, enrolled during active disease.

This CDR3 reads CASRSLEWGAEAFF. The CDR3 nucleotides are TGTGCCAGCAGATCACTGGAATGGGGCGCTGAAGCTTTCTTT. V is TRBV27 and J is TRBJ1-1; D is possibly TRBD1 (5 bases). The CDR3 spans 14 residues. Trimming removed 6 bases from V and 6 bases from J, with 17 bases in between. CDR1 and CDR2 from the germline V gene are MNHEY and SMNVEV (reference sequence).